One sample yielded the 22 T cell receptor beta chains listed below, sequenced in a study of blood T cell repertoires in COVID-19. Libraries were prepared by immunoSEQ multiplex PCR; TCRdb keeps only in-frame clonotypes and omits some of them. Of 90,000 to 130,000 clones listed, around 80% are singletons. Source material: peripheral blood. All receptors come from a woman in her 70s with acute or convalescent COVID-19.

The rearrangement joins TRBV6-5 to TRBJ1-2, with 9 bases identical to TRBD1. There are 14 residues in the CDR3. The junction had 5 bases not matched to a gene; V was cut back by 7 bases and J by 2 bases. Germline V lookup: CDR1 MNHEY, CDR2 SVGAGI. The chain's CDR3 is CASNRQGVNYGYTF. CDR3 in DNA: TGTGCCAGCAATCGACAGGGGGTAAACTATGGCTACACCTTC.

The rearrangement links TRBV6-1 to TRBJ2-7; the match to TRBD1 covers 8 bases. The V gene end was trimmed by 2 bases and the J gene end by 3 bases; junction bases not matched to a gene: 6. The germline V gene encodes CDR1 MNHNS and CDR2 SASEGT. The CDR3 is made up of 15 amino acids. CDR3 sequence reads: CASSEQGAEFYEQYF. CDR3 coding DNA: TGTGCCAGCAGTGAACAGGGGGCAGAGTTCTACGAGCAGTACTTC.

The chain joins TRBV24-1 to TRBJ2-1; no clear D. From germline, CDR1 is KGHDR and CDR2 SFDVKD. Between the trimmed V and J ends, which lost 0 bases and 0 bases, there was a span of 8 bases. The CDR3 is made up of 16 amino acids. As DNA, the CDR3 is TGTGCCACCAGTGATTTGGCGTCTTACTCCTACAATGAGCAGTTCTTC. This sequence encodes CATSDLASYSYNEQFF.

Here the CDR3 DNA reads TGTGCCAGCAGCCTACAGGGTTCAGACAATCAGCCCCAGCATTTT. Translating it yields CASSLQGSDNQPQHF. The chain carries TRBV9 and TRBJ1-5; tentatively, D is TRBD1 (6 bases). This CDR3 spans 15 amino acids. Trimming took 4 bases from V and 3 from J, leaving 14 bases between them. Looked up from germline, CDR1 is SGDLS and CDR2 is YYNGEE.

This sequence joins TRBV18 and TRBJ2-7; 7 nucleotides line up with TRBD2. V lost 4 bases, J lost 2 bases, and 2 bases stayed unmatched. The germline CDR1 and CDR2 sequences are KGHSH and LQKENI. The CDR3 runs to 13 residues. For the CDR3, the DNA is TGTGCCAGCTCACGAGCGGGGCCCTACGAGCAGTACTTC. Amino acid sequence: CASSRAGPYEQYF. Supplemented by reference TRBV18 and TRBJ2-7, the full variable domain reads NAGVMQNPRHLVRRRGQEARLRCSPMKGHSHVYWYRQLPEEGLKFMVYLQKENIIDESGMPKERFSAEFPKEGPSILRIQQVVRGDSAAYFCASSRAGPYEQYFGPGTRLTVT.

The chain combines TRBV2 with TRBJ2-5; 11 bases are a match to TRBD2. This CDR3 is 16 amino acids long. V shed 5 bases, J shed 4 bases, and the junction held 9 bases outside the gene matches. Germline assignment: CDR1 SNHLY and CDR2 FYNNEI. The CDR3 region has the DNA TGTGCCAGCAGTCCCTCACTAGCGGGAGTAGGAGAGACCCAGTACTTC. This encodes CASSPSLAGVGETQYF.

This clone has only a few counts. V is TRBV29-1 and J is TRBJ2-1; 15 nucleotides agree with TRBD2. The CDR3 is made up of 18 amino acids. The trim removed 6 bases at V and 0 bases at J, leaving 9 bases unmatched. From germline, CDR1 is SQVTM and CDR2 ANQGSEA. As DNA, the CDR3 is TGCAGCGTCGAACCGGGACTAGCGGGGGGTAGCTCCTACAATGAGCAGTTCTTC. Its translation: CSVEPGLAGGSSYNEQFF.

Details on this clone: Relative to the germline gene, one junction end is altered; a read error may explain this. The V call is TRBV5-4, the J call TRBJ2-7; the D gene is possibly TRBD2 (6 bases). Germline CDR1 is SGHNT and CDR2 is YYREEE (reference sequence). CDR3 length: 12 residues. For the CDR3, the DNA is TGTGCCAGCAGCTTTTCGGAGGGGCCTATCCACTTC. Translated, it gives CASSFSEGPIHF.

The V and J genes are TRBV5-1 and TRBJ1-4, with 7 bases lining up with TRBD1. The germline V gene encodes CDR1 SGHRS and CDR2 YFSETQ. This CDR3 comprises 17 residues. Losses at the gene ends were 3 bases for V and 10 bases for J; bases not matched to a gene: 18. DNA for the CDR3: TGCGCCAGCAGCTCTACGACAGGGACACTCGATGGGGGAAAACTGTTTTTT. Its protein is CASSSTTGTLDGGKLFF.

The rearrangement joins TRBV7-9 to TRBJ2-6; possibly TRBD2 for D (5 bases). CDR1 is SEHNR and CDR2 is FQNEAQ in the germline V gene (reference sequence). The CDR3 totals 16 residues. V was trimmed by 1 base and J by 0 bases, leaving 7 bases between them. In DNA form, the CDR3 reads TGTGCCAGCAGCTTAGGCGGACTCTCTGGGGCCAACGTCCTGACTTTC. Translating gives CASSLGGLSGANVLTF.

This CDR3 reads CASVLAGAPNEQFF. In DNA, the CDR3 is TGTGCCAGTGTACTAGCGGGAGCCCCCAATGAGCAGTTCTTC. This rearrangement joins TRBV19 to TRBJ2-1; TRBD2 matches 11 bases. The CDR3 has 14 amino acids. Unmatched junction bases numbered 6, after V lost 8 bases and J lost 6 bases. CDR1 and CDR2 from the germline V gene are LNHDA and SQIVND (reference sequence).

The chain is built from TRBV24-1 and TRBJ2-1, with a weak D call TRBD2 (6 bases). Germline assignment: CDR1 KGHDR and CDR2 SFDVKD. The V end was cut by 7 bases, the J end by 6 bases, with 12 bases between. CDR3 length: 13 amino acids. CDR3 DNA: TGTGCCACCAGGGGACTGGGGGGCAATGAGCAGTTCTTC. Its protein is CATRGLGGNEQFF.

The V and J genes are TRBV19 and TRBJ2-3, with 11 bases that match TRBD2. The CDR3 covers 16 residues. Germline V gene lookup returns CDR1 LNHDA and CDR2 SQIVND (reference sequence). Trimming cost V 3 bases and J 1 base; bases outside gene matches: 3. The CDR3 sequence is CASSIGSGRGTDTQYF. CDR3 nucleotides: TGTGCCAGTAGTATTGGTAGCGGGAGGGGCACAGATACGCAGTATTTT.

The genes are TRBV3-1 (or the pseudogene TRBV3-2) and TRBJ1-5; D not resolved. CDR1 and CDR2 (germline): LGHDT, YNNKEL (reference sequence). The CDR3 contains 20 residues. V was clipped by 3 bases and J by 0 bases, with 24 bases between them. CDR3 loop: CASSQPQPEAAGPSNQPQHF. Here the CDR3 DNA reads TGTGCCAGCAGCCAGCCTCAACCCGAAGCGGCAGGTCCTAGCAATCAGCCCCAGCATTTT.

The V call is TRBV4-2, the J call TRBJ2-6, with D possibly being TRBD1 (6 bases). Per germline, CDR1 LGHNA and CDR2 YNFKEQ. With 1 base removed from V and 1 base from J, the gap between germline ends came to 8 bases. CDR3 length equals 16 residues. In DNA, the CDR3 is TGTGCCAGCAGCCAAGCACAGGGATCTGGGGCCAACGTCCTGACTTTC. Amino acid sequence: CASSQAQGSGANVLTF.

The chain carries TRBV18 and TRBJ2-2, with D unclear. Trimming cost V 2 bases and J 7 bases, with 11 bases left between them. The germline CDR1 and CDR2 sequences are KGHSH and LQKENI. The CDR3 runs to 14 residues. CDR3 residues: CASSPGSTVGELFF. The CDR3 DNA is TGTGCCAGCTCACCAGGTTCAACGGTCGGGGAGCTGTTTTTT.

Written as DNA, the CDR3 is TGTGCCAGCAGCTTAGCAATCTTTCGGGGCACTGAAGCTTTCTTT. This sequence encodes CASSLAIFRGTEAFF. The chain is built from TRBV7-8 and TRBJ1-1, with D uncertain. This CDR3 spans 15 amino acids. The V end was cut by 0 bases, the J end by 4 bases, with 12 bases between. Germline CDR1 is SGHVS and CDR2 is FQNEAQ.

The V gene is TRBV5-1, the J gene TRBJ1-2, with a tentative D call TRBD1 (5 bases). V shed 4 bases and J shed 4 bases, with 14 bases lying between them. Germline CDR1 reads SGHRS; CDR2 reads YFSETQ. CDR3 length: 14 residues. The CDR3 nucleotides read TGCGCCAGCAGCCCGGACTGGGGGGGCTATGGCTACACCTTC. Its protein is CASSPDWGGYGYTF. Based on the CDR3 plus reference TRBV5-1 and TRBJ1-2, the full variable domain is KAGVTQTPRYLIKTRGQQVTLSCSPISGHRSVSWYQQTPGQGLQFLFEYFSETQRNKGNFPGRFSGRQFSNSRSEMNVSTLELGDSALYLCASSPDWGGYGYTFGSGTRLTVV.

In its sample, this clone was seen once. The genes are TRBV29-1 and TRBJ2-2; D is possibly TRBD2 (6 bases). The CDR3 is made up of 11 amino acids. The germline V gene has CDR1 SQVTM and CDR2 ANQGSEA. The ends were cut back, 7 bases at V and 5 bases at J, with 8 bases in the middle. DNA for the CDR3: TGCAGCGGGCGGGATACCGGGGAGCTGTTTTTT. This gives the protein CSGRDTGELFF.

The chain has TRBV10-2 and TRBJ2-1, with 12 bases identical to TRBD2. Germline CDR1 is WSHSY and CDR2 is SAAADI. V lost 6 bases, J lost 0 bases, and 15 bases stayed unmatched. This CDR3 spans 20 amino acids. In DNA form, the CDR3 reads TGCGCCAGCAGGAAAACTCCGACTAGCGGGGGCCCTAGCTCCTACAATGAGCAGTTCTTC. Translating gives CASRKTPTSGGPSSYNEQFF.

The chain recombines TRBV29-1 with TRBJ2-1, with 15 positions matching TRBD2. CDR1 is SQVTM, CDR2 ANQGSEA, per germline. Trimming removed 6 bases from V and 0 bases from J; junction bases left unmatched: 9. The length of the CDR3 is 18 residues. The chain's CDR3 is CSVVGTSGRLSSYNEQFF. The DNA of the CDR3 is TGCAGCGTCGTTGGGACTAGCGGGAGGTTGAGCTCCTACAATGAGCAGTTCTTC.

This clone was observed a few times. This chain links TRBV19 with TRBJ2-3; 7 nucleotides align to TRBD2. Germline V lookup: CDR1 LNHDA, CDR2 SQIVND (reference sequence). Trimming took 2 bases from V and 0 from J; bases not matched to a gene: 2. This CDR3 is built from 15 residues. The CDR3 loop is CASSILAASTDTQYF. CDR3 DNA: TGTGCCAGTAGTATACTAGCGGCTAGCACAGATACGCAGTATTTT.